What follows are 4 T cell receptor beta chains derived from one specimen sequenced in a study of tumor-infiltrating lymphocytes in localized non-small cell lung cancer. Profiling relied on immunoSEQ multiplex PCR, and the TCRdb table lists in-frame clones only, not all of them. Of 25,000 or so clones in the sample, less than 70% were seen once. The sample comprised lung tumor tissue. These TCRs come from a human donor with non-small cell lung cancer.

By frequency in the sample, this clone is medium-sized. The V and J genes are TRBV6-6 and TRBJ1-5; D gene ambiguous. The CDR3 extends over 14 amino acids. Germline V gene sequence: CDR1 MNHNY, CDR2 SVGAGI (reference sequence). V dropped 7 bases and J dropped 6 bases, with 16 bases sitting between them. CDR3 sequence: CASNQFYGSQPQHF. CDR3 DNA sequence: TGTGCCAGCAATCAATTTTACGGCAGTCAGCCCCAGCATTTT.

The V and J genes are TRBV7-9 and TRBJ2-2; 10 bases map to TRBD2. Germline V gene sequence: CDR1 SEHNR, CDR2 FQNEAQ (reference sequence). This CDR3 spans 15 amino acids. V was pared by 5 bases and J by 8 bases, with 8 bases of the junction left unmatched. The CDR3 nucleotides read TGTGCCAGCAGCCCCCCGGGACTAGCGTTGGGGGAGCTGTTTTTT. As protein: CASSPPGLALGELFF.

The chain uses TRBV9 and TRBJ1-1; perhaps TRBD1 as D (6 bases). The germline V gene has CDR1 SGDLS and CDR2 YYNGEE. V gave up 4 bases and J gave up 1 base, with 17 bases separating them. This CDR3 has 16 residues. CDR3 coding DNA: TGTGCCAGCAGCCCCTTATCTGGGGGGCAGAACACTGAAGCTTTCTTT. It codes for CASSPLSGGQNTEAFF.

The count of this clone is one. V is TRBV2 and J is TRBJ2-2; 7 bases line up with TRBD2. This CDR3 is built from 15 residues. V dropped 2 bases and J dropped 4; count of bases not matched to a gene: 4. Looked up from germline, CDR1 is SNHLY and CDR2 is FYNNEI. CDR3 loop: CASSEIPGGTGELFF. In nucleotides, the CDR3 is TGTGCCAGCAGTGAAATCCCGGGAGGCACCGGGGAGCTGTTTTTT.